A selection of T cell receptor beta chains follows, all from one sample in a study of blood T cell repertoires in COVID-19. Only in-frame clones appear in the TCRdb table, and some are missing; sequencing was by immunoSEQ multiplex PCR. Counted here are some 510,000 clones, more than 75% occurring once; the ten biggest clones make up over 1.5%. The source material was PBMCs or T cells enriched from blood (not recorded which). The receptors originated from a woman in her thirties or forties who had recovered from COVID-19. Both conserved end residues are part of each CDR3. The order of the fields is clone size, V gene, J gene, D gene, CDR3 protein, CDR3 DNA. The D gene is left open where the match is weak. A row's size may be missing; if present it is once, few, many or a size class.

-,TRBV6-4,TRBJ1-5,TRBD1,CASSDSHRGNNQPQHF,TGTGCCAGCAGTGACTCTCACAGGGGCAACAATCAGCCCCAGCATTTT
-,TRBV6-5,TRBJ1-3,-,CASTIPGESGNTIYF,TGTGCCAGCACTATCCCAGGGGAATCTGGAAACACCATATATTTT
-,TRBV11-2,TRBJ2-1,TRBD2,CASSLISGSQNEQFF,TGTGCCAGCAGCTTAATTAGCGGGAGTCAGAATGAGCAGTTCTTC
-,TRBV2,TRBJ2-2,-,CASSLTGTGELFF,TGTGCCAGCAGTTTGACTGGAACCGGGGAGCTGTTTTTT
once,TRBV27,TRBJ1-2,-,CASSFTYSYGYTF,TGTGCCAGCAGTTTCACCTACAGCTATGGCTACACCTTC
-,TRBV7-9,TRBJ2-7,TRBD1,CASRGGTGGYEQYF,TGTGCCAGCAGAGGCGGGACAGGGGGATACGAGCAGTACTTC
-,TRBV7-9,TRBJ2-7,-,CASSFSIHSYEQYF,TGTGCCAGCAGCTTCAGTATACACTCCTACGAGCAGTACTTC
-,TRBV5-8,TRBJ2-3,-,CASSRGGTGTDTQYF,TGTGCCAGCAGCAGGGGAGGAACAGGCACAGATACGCAGTATTTT
few,TRBV7-6,TRBJ2-7,TRBD2,CASSPRGGVLAGRSYEQYF,TGTGCCAGCAGCCCCCGAGGCGGAGTGCTAGCGGGACGCTCCTACGAGCAGTACTTC
-,TRBV7-2,TRBJ1-1,-,CASSLKGGGYTEAFF,TGTGCCAGCAGCTTAAAAGGTGGCGGGTACACTGAAGCTTTCTTT
-,TRBV29-1,TRBJ1-4,-,CSVSRYEKLFF,TGCAGCGTTTCGCGCTATGAAAAACTGTTTTTT
-,TRBV10-3,TRBJ1-6,-,CAISEVGDDDSPLHF,TGTGCCATCAGTGAGGTAGGGGATGATGATTCACCCCTCCACTTT
-,TRBV2,TRBJ1-1,TRBD1,CASSAQGAMNTEAFF,TGTGCCAGCAGTGCTCAGGGGGCGATGAACACTGAAGCTTTCTTT
once,TRBV14,TRBJ1-4,-,CASSPWGGGEKLFF,TGTGCCAGCAGCCCGTGGGGGGGAGGTGAAAAACTGTTTTTT
-,TRBV30,TRBJ1-1,-,CALGPRGTEAFF,TGTGCCCTAGGGCCCCGGGGGACTGAAGCTTTCTTT
-,TRBV25-1,TRBJ1-6,-,CASSPTGNYSPLHF,TGTGCCAGCAGTCCCACAGGGAACTACTCACCCCTCCACTTT
-,TRBV18,TRBJ1-1,-,CASSPSGNFNTEAFF,TGTGCCAGCTCACCAAGTGGCAATTTTAACACTGAAGCTTTCTTT
-,TRBV7-8,TRBJ2-1,-,CASSLWWTPVGEQFF,TGTGCCAGCAGCTTATGGTGGACTCCCGTCGGAGAGCAGTTCTTC
-,TRBV6-5,TRBJ1-2,-,CASSQQGFGGYTF,TGTGCCAGCAGTCAACAGGGTTTTGGGGGCTACACCTTC
few,TRBV6-6,TRBJ2-1,-,CASSQPRTGRAYNEQFF,TGTGCCAGCAGTCAACCTCGGACAGGGAGGGCCTACAATGAGCAGTTCTTC
-,TRBV6-5,TRBJ2-4,-,CASRLKNIQYF,TGTGCCAGCCGGTTAAAAAACATTCAGTACTTC
-,TRBV5-4,TRBJ2-7,TRBD2,CASSKSGTSGRYEQYF,TGTGCCAGCAGCAAGAGTGGGACTAGCGGGAGGTACGAGCAGTACTTC
-,TRBV19,TRBJ2-1,-,CASSISAGISNEQFF,TGTGCCAGTAGTATCAGCGCCGGGATTTCCAATGAGCAGTTCTTC
-,TRBV7-9,TRBJ2-3,-,CASSDGPGGPDTQYF,TGTGCCAGCAGCGACGGGCCCGGAGGTCCAGATACGCAGTATTTT
-,TRBV2,TRBJ2-1,TRBD2,CASRGRLAGGQSYNEQFF,TGTGCCAGCAGGGGGAGACTAGCGGGAGGGCAATCCTACAATGAGCAGTTCTTC
-,TRBV5-6,TRBJ2-2,TRBD1,CASSYGDRVTGELFF,TGTGCCAGCAGCTATGGGGACAGGGTCACCGGGGAGCTGTTTTTT
-,TRBV2,TRBJ2-5,-,CASSESVQETQYF,TGTGCCAGCAGTGAAAGCGTGCAAGAGACCCAGTACTTC
-,TRBV6-2/TRBV6-3,TRBJ2-7,TRBD2,CASSSGTSGSRYEQYF,TGTGCCAGCAGTTCCGGGACTAGCGGGAGTAGGTACGAGCAGTACTTC
-,TRBV5-6,TRBJ2-2,-,CASSPRTDNTGELFF,TGTGCCAGCAGCCCAAGGACAGATAACACCGGGGAGCTGTTTTTT
-,TRBV7-2,TRBJ2-7,TRBD1,CASSYRTGGRGEQYF,TGTGCCAGCAGCTATAGGACAGGGGGAAGAGGCGAGCAGTACTTC
-,TRBV11-2,TRBJ1-6,-,CASSLVGGEGSPLHF,TGTGCCAGCAGCTTAGTGGGCGGGGAAGGATCACCCCTCCACTTT
-,TRBV12-3/TRBV12-4,TRBJ2-1,TRBD2,CASSLAEGDEQFF,TGTGCCAGCAGTCTAGCGGAAGGGGATGAGCAGTTCTTC
-,TRBV5-1,TRBJ2-6,TRBD1,CASSLGDRPGANVLTF,TGCGCCAGCAGCTTAGGGGACAGGCCTGGGGCCAACGTCCTGACTTTC
-,TRBV7-2,TRBJ1-2,-,CASSDPTAYGGYTF,TGTGCCAGCAGCGATCCGACAGCTTATGGTGGCTACACCTTC
-,TRBV24-1,TRBJ1-2,-,CATSSGGDYGYTF,TGTGCCACCAGTTCTGGGGGCGACTATGGCTACACCTTC
-,TRBV7-8,TRBJ1-1,TRBD1,CASSYYRGDTEAFF,TGTGCCAGCAGCTATTACAGGGGGGACACTGAAGCTTTCTTT
-,TRBV5-1,TRBJ2-7,TRBD2,CASSLGAGGTYEQYF,TGCGCCAGCAGCTTGGGTGCGGGAGGAACCTACGAGCAGTACTTC
-,TRBV14,TRBJ2-7,TRBD1,CASSQSGQRGYEQYF,TGTGCCAGCAGCCAGTCGGGACAGAGGGGGTACGAGCAGTACTTC
-,TRBV11-2,TRBJ1-1,TRBD1,CASSLEGTVNTEAFF,TGTGCCAGCAGCTTGGAAGGGACAGTGAACACTGAAGCTTTCTTT
few,TRBV24-1,TRBJ2-2,TRBD2,CATSDPSSGANTGELFF,TGTGCCACCAGTGACCCATCTAGCGGGGCAAACACCGGGGAGCTGTTTTTT
-,TRBV18,TRBJ1-4,-,CASSPPRSGATNEKLFF,TGTGCCAGCTCACCACCGAGGAGTGGTGCAACTAATGAAAAACTGTTTTTT
-,TRBV6-6,TRBJ1-1,TRBD1,CASSYRTGGRNTEAFF,TGTGCCAGCAGTTATCGGACAGGGGGTAGGAACACTGAAGCTTTCTTT
-,TRBV7-6,TRBJ2-5,TRBD2,CASSLAGGIQETQYF,TGTGCCAGCAGCTTGGCGGGAGGTATCCAAGAGACCCAGTACTTC
-,TRBV25-1,TRBJ1-2,-,CASSERLNYGYTF,TGTGCCAGCAGTGAAAGACTTAACTATGGCTACACCTTC
-,TRBV6-5,TRBJ2-7,-,CASRIGRGYEQYF,TGTGCCAGCAGGATCGGCAGGGGATACGAGCAGTACTTC